A single sample gave rise to the 18 T cell receptor beta chains below, sequenced in a study of CD8+CD57+ T cells in acquired aplastic anemia (dated by TCRdb to the late 2010s). Flow cytometry had shown CD8+CD57+ cell expansion in the patients selected for sequencing. Data came from an Illumina HiSeq 2000. Genomic DNA served as template for TCR beta VDJ combination and CDR3 sequence profiling. Starting from the raw public reads, TCRdb applied fastp trimming at Q25, assembled clones with MiXCR and retained in-frame beta chains. Records with the same CDR3 protein are collapsed into one entry carrying the most frequent genes and DNA. This sample is represented by roughly 500,000 distinct CDR3 sequences; around 33% of them were singletons. The ten largest account for roughly 0.8% of the sample. Sequencing was carried out using sorted CD4+, CD8+, or CD8+CD57+ T cells (not recorded which) from PBMCs. The receptors here all came from a human donor with aplastic anemia.

In its sample, this clonotype was seen many times. The V call is TRBV15, the J call TRBJ2-4, with D perhaps matching TRBD1 (6 bases). In germline, CDR1 is LNHNV, CDR2 YYDKDF (reference sequence). The CDR3 length is 20 residues. Trimming stripped 0 bases from V and 9 bases from J, with 30 bases between. This CDR3 reads CATSREAGRREGQESVIQYF. The CDR3 coding sequence is TGTGCCACCAGCAGAGAAGCCGGAAGAAGAGAGGGACAAGAATCCGTCATTCAGTACTTC. Drawing the rest from reference TRBV15 and TRBJ2-4, the complete variable domain is DAMVIQNPRYQVTQFGKPVTLSCSQTLNHNVMYWYQQKSSQAPKLLFHYYDKDFNNEADTPDNFQSRRPNTSFCFLDIRSPGLGDTAMYLCATSREAGRREGQESVIQYFGAGTRLSVL.

DNA of the CDR3: TGTGCCAGCAGCTCACCGACTAGCGCCCAAGAGACCCAGTACTTC. Protein product: CASSSPTSAQETQYF. The chain combines TRBV9 with TRBJ2-5, with TRBD2 matching over 8 bases. J gave up 1 base and V 4 bases, and 6 bases lay outside the gene matches. CDR3 length equals 15 residues. The germline gives CDR1 SGDLS, CDR2 YYNGEE.

The V call is TRBV12-3 or TRBV12-4, the J call TRBJ1-1; TRBD1 might be the D (6 bases). The CDR3 runs 18 residues. The V gene lost 3 bases and the J gene lost 0 bases, with 20 bases spanning the gap. The chain's CDR3 is CASSLVIRGGGMNTEAFF. For the CDR3, the DNA is TGTGCCAGCAGTTTGGTTATCAGGGGTGGGGGTATGAACACTGAAGCTTTCTTT.

J is TRBJ2-1 and V is TRBV11-2, with D perhaps TRBD2 (5 bases). Germline lookup yields CDR1 SGHAT and CDR2 FQNNGV. Trimming cost V 3 bases and J 6 bases, with 12 bases left between them. This CDR3 region has 14 residues. In DNA form, the CDR3 reads TGTGCCAGCAGCTTTCGACGGGGTATCAATGAGCAGTTCTTC. Residues: CASSFRRGINEQFF.

This clonotype was seen ten or more times. This chain joins TRBV24-1 and TRBJ2-2; 7 bases align to TRBD2. Per the germline V gene, CDR1 is KGHDR and CDR2 is SFDVKD. The CDR3 consists of 12 residues. V trimming: 9 bases; J trimming: 5 bases; junction bases outside the gene matches: 2. CDR3 sequence: CATLGGTGELFF. DNA of the CDR3: TGTGCCACCTTGGGGGGGACCGGGGAGCTGTTTTTT.

In its sample, this clonotype was seen many times. The chain couples TRBV6-6 to TRBJ2-7, with 8 bases that match TRBD1. CDR1 and CDR2 from the germline V gene are MNHNY and SVGAGI (reference sequence). The CDR3 is made up of 14 amino acids. V trimming: 5 bases; J trimming: 9 bases; junction bases outside the gene matches: 12. The chain's CDR3 is CASSIDGDRTMQYF. In DNA form, the CDR3 reads TGTGCCAGCAGTATCGACGGGGACAGGACGATGCAGTACTTC.

This clonotype was observed once. This rearrangement joins TRBV7-6 to TRBJ2-3; D is unresolved. The germline V gene has CDR1 SGHVS and CDR2 FNYEAQ. The CDR3 consists of 15 residues. V lost 3 bases, J lost 3 bases, and 13 bases lay in between. The CDR3 spells CASSLVSGWTDTQYF. DNA for the CDR3: TGTGCCAGCAGCTTGGTTTCAGGCTGGACAGATACGCAGTATTTT.

The chain uses TRBV7-2 and TRBJ2-3, with TRBD2 matching over 8 bases. Germline values: CDR1 SGHTA, CDR2 FQGNSA. CDR3 length: 16 residues. J lost 5 bases, V lost 0 bases, and 7 bases had no gene match. The CDR3 region has the DNA TGTGCCAGCAGCTTAGCGTCCGGGAGGGCCATAGATACGCAGTATTTT. Its protein is CASSLASGRAIDTQYF.

This clonotype was found a few times. The rearrangement uses TRBV20-1 and TRBJ1-2; TRBD1 aligns across 9 bases. The CDR3 runs 17 residues. With 6 bases clipped from V and 8 bases from J, the junction kept 22 bases outside the gene matches. The germline CDR1 and CDR2 sequences are DFQATT and SNEGSKA (reference sequence). Here the CDR3 reads CSAPTPQQGATGEGYTF. In DNA form, the CDR3 reads TGCAGTGCCCCGACCCCCCAACAGGGGGCAACGGGCGAGGGCTACACCTTC.

The chain joins TRBV19 to TRBJ2-7, with 10 positions matching TRBD1. The CDR3 contains 15 residues. V trimming: 5 bases; J trimming: 7 bases; junction bases outside the gene matches: 11. CDR1 is LNHDA, CDR2 SQIVND, per germline (reference sequence). The CDR3: CASSLTGTGAGEQYF. The CDR3 coding sequence is TGTGCCAGTAGTCTCACCGGGACAGGGGCGGGGGAGCAGTACTTC.

Many counts were recorded for this clonotype. Written as DNA, the CDR3 is TGTGCCAGACGGGAGGACAGGGTCTATGGCTACACCTTC. Its protein product is CARREDRVYGYTF. The chain couples TRBV6-4 to TRBJ1-2; 8 nucleotides align to TRBD1. V shed 9 bases and J 4 bases; nucleotides not matched to a gene: 7. The germline V gene encodes CDR1 MRHNA and CDR2 SNTAGT. The CDR3 has 13 residues.

This clonotype was counted only a few times. It may be a read error: a sequence one base away is much more abundant. The chain has TRBV10-3 and TRBJ1-2, with D perhaps TRBD1 (6 bases). This CDR3 is 15 amino acids long. Germline V gene lookup returns CDR1 ENHRY and CDR2 SYGVKD. Trimming took off 2 bases at V and 12 bases at J, with 22 bases between the two ends. The CDR3 sequence is CAISESGSPRGGHTF. In DNA form, the CDR3 reads TGTGCCATCAGTGAGAGCGGTTCCCCCAGGGGCGGCCACACCTTC.

This clonotype has just a few counts. The V and J genes are TRBV19 and TRBJ1-4; the match to TRBD1 covers 10 bases. The CDR3 totals 20 residues. Trimming removed 4 bases from V and 7 bases from J; junction bases left unmatched: 21. CDR1 is LNHDA and CDR2 is SQIVND in the germline V gene (reference sequence). The CDR3 region has the DNA TGTGCCAGTAGTACGATCCGTGGGACAGGGGCCTTCCCTCGCAGTGAAAAACTGTTTTTT. It codes for CASSTIRGTGAFPRSEKLFF.

This sequence joins TRBV30 and TRBJ1-6, with D perhaps matching TRBD1 (5 bases). V lost 0 bases to trimming and J lost 10 bases, with 13 bases between them. The germline CDR1 and CDR2 sequences are GTSNPN and SVGIG (reference sequence). There are 14 residues in the CDR3. CDR3 nucleotides: TGTGCCTGGAGTGTTAGAAAGGGACGATCACCCCTCCACTTT. Translation gives CAWSVRKGRSPLHF.

This clonotype has a count of ten or more. This sequence joins TRBV15 and TRBJ2-3; D may be TRBD2 (6 bases). Per germline, CDR1 LNHNV and CDR2 YYDKDF (reference sequence). Trimming took 8 bases from V and 2 from J, leaving 11 bases between them. This CDR3 spans 13 amino acids. The CDR3 DNA is TGTGCCACCGAAACTAGCCCCACAGATACGCAGTATTTT. Translation: CATETSPTDTQYF.

Remarks on this clonotype: A much larger clone differs from this one at a single base, so this may be a read error. The J gene is TRBJ1-6, the V gene TRBV7-9, with no clear D. The CDR3 totals 15 residues. Germline CDR1 and CDR2: SEHNR and FQNEAQ (reference sequence). CDR3 residues: CASSLGTRYNSPFHF. The CDR3 nucleotides read TGTGCCAGCAGCTTAGGAACAAGATATAATTCACCCTTCCACTTT.

Comment on this clonotype: One end of the junction varies from germline; a read error may be responsible. The chain's CDR3 is CDSSEWASGRGADNEQFF. The CDR3 bases are TGTGACAGCAGTGAATGGGCTAGCGGGAGGGGCGCGGACAATGAGCAGTTCTTC. This chain links TRBV9 with TRBJ2-1; 12 bases are shared with TRBD2. Germline-derived CDR1 and CDR2 are SGDLS and YYNGEE. This CDR3 spans 18 amino acids. The entire variable domain, with the rest obtained from reference TRBV9 and TRBJ2-1, is as follows: DSGVTQTPKHLITATGQRVTLRCSPRSGDLSVYWYQQSLDQGLQFLIQYYNGEERAKGNILERFSAQQFPDLHSELNLSSLELGDSALYFCDSSEWASGRGADNEQFFGPGTRLTVL.

V usage is TRBV4-1 and J usage is TRBJ1-5; D remains ambiguous. This CDR3 has 16 residues. From germline, CDR1 is MGHRA and CDR2 YSYEKL. The V end was cut by 0 bases, the J end by 0 bases, with 9 bases between. The CDR3 here is CASSQDVDLSNQPQHF. The CDR3 nucleotides are TGCGCCAGCAGCCAAGATGTCGACCTTAGCAATCAGCCCCAGCATTTT.